This T cell receptor (beta chain) originates from a study of PD-L1 blockade in urothelial cancer. Trimming took 0 bases from V and 6 from J; bases not matched to a gene: 10. CDR3 length: 16 residues. CDR1 is LNHNV and CDR2 is YYDKDF in the germline V gene (reference sequence). Clones were read by immunoSEQ multiplex PCR, and TCRdb kept only the in-frame ones, dropping some. Here the sample spans about 25,000 clones, more than 70% being singletons. Here the sequenced sample was PBMCs, taken around atezolizumab (anti-PD-L1) treatment. This chain joins TRBV15 and TRBJ2-7; TRBD2 aligns across 8 bases. The clonotype comes from a man aged 65 to 79 with urothelial cancer. The CDR3 bases are TGTGCCACCAGCAGAGATAGGCTAGCGGGCACCTCCGAGCAGTACTTC. Its protein is CATSRDRLAGTSEQYF.